This entry lists 17 T cell receptor beta chains sequenced from one sample in a study of regulatory T cells in long-lasting Graves disease. Documented time point: persistent/refractory GD, antithyroid drugs over 5 years with positive TRAb. PBMC-derived RNA was used for the TCR library. With iRepertoire HTBI primers and Arm-PCR of CDR3 regions, TCR beta libraries were built. Each CDR3 protein gets one entry after TCRdb re-called the multiplex PCR reads with MiXCR. Of 300,000 to 400,000 distinct CDR3 sequences in the sample, 15% to 20% are singletons; the top ten hold less than 30%. The sequencing used peripheral blood mononuclear cells (PBMCs), collected when the disease was refractory, from a patient treated with antithyroid drugs. These receptors were obtained from a female donor with Graves disease.

This clonotype came up many times. V usage is TRBV6-5 and J usage is TRBJ1-2, with 7 bases matching TRBD1. This CDR3 has 14 amino acids. Looked up from germline, CDR1 is MNHEY and CDR2 is SVGAGI. V dropped 0 bases and J dropped 5; count of bases not matched to a gene: 3. The CDR3 protein is CASSYSGTAYGYTF. CDR3 in DNA: TGTGCCAGCAGTTACTCTGGGACAGCATATGGCTACACCTTC.

The chain recombines TRBV30 with TRBJ2-7, with 9 bases identical to TRBD1. This CDR3 has 14 residues. The ends lost 0 bases at V and 3 bases at J; junction bases unmatched: 3. Per the germline V gene, CDR1 is GTSNPN and CDR2 is SVGIG (reference sequence). The CDR3 sequence is CAWSVLTGGYEQYF. In nucleotides, the CDR3 is TGTGCCTGGAGTGTCCTGACAGGGGGCTACGAGCAGTACTTC.

V and J are TRBV18 and TRBJ1-1; 8 nucleotides agree with TRBD1. Germline loops: CDR1 KGHSH, CDR2 LQKENI. J gave up 6 bases and V 5 bases, and 8 bases lay outside the gene matches. The CDR3 has 14 amino acids. CDR3 sequence: CASSMTGAHPEAFF. The CDR3 DNA reads TGTGCCAGCTCAATGACAGGGGCCCACCCTGAAGCTTTCTTT.

About this clonotype itself: This could be a read error, since a much larger clone is one nucleotide away. This chain joins TRBV12-3 or TRBV12-4 and TRBJ2-5; a possible D gene is TRBD1 (6 bases). The CDR3 spans 13 residues. Trimming stripped 3 bases from V and 6 bases from J, with 11 bases between. CDR3 coding DNA: TGTGCCAGCAGTTTTGGAAGGGACAAGACCCAGTACTTC. As protein: CASSFGRDKTQYF.

This clonotype turned up a few times. The chain carries TRBV24-1 and TRBJ1-2; 9 bases are a match to TRBD1. Germline CDR1 and CDR2: KGHDR and SFDVKD. The CDR3 has 12 residues. After removal of 6 bases from V and 6 bases from J, the junction contained 1 base not matched to a gene. CDR3 sequence reads: CATSRTGDGYTF. The CDR3 DNA reads TGTGCCACCAGTCGGACAGGGGATGGCTACACCTTC.

This chain uses TRBV5-1 with TRBJ1-1; a weak D match, TRBD1 (5 bases). This CDR3 is built from 13 residues. The V end was cut by 5 bases, the J end by 7 bases, with 15 bases between. Germline CDR1 reads SGHRS; CDR2 reads YFSETQ. The CDR3 bases are TGCGCCAGCAGTTACGGGGCGGGTATTGAAGCTTTCTTT. It encodes CASSYGAGIEAFF.

Ten or more counts support this clonotype. V usage is TRBV12-5 and J usage is TRBJ1-2; D ambiguous. This CDR3 has 16 residues. The V end lost 5 bases, the J end lost 4 bases, and 20 bases lay between the germline ends. Germline V gives CDR1 LGHNT, CDR2 FRNRAP. The CDR3 is CASGMHFEPAGYGYTF. Here the CDR3 DNA reads TGTGCTAGTGGTATGCATTTTGAACCGGCGGGCTATGGCTACACCTTC.

The chain has TRBV2 and TRBJ2-3, with 7 bases aligning to TRBD1. The CDR3 is 14 residues long. Losses at the gene ends were 10 bases for V and 4 bases for J; bases not matched to a gene: 11. Germline CDR1 reads SNHLY; CDR2 reads FYNNEI. CDR3 DNA sequence: TGTGCCACCGCTCCCAGGGGGTTCGCAGATACGCAGTATTTT. This codes for CATAPRGFADTQYF.

The sample holds many counts of this clonotype. The V call is TRBV2, the J call TRBJ2-2; D may be TRBD1 or TRBD2 (8 bases each). The CDR3 spans 17 residues. Trimming took 4 bases from V and 5 from J, leaving 20 bases between them. In germline, CDR1 is SNHLY, CDR2 FYNNEI. As DNA, the CDR3 is TGTGCCAGCAGTGGAATCCCAGGGGGCGGGAGGACCGGGGAGCTGTTTTTT. As protein: CASSGIPGGGRTGELFF.

This clonotype has just a few counts. The chain couples TRBV27 to TRBJ2-7, with D possibly matching TRBD1 (6 bases). CDR1 is MNHEY, CDR2 SMNVEV, per germline (reference sequence). There are 13 residues in the CDR3. V gave up 9 bases and J gave up 4 bases, with 16 bases separating them. CDR3 loop: CASGLRGSYEQYF. CDR3 bases: TGTGCCAGTGGGCTCAGGGGTTCGTACGAGCAGTACTTC.

This clonotype was counted many times. The CDR3 coding sequence is TGTGCCAGCAGTCGGACTAGCGGGGGGGAGACCCAGTACTTC. It translates to CASSRTSGGETQYF. V gene TRBV6-1 combines with J gene TRBJ2-5; 14 nucleotides align to TRBD2. V trimming: 5 bases; J trimming: 5 bases; junction bases outside the gene matches: 1. The CDR3 covers 14 residues. Germline V gene sequence: CDR1 MNHNS, CDR2 SASEGT.

The genes are TRBV9 and TRBJ1-2; D unresolved. CDR1 is SGDLS, CDR2 YYNGEE, per germline. Trimming left V 0 bases short and J 8 bases short, with 11 bases between. This CDR3 is 13 amino acids long. The CDR3 loop is CASSVGEYRGYTF. In nucleotides, the CDR3 is TGTGCCAGCAGCGTAGGAGAGTATAGGGGCTACACCTTC. Looking up the rest from reference TRBV9 and TRBJ1-2 gives the full variable domain: DSGVTQTPKHLITATGQRVTLRCSPRSGDLSVYWYQQSLDQGLQFLIQYYNGEERAKGNILERFSAQQFPDLHSELNLSSLELGDSALYFCASSVGEYRGYTFGSGTRLTVV.

This clonotype has a count of ten or more. V is TRBV28 and J is TRBJ1-5; a possible D gene is TRBD1 (5 bases). Per the germline V gene, CDR1 is MDHEN and CDR2 is SYDVKM. The CDR3 has 15 residues. The ends were cut back, 3 bases at V and 0 bases at J, with 9 bases in the middle. The CDR3 DNA is TGTGCCAGCAGTTTTGCGGGGACTAGCAATCAGCCCCAGCATTTT. Its translation: CASSFAGTSNQPQHF.

In its sample, this clonotype was seen a few times. Just one base apart from a much larger clone, this may be a read error. The chain carries TRBV11-2 and TRBJ1-6, with unresolved D. The CDR3 loop spans 13 amino acids. From germline, CDR1 is SGHAT and CDR2 FQNNGV. CDR3: CAGSLDAGSPLHF. Here the CDR3 DNA reads TGTGCCGGCAGCTTAGATGCGGGTTCACCCCTCCACTTT. The entire variable domain, with the rest obtained from reference TRBV11-2 and TRBJ1-6, is as follows: EAGVAQSPRYKIIEKRQSVAFWCNPISGHATLYWYQQILGQGPKLLIQFQNNGVVDDSQLPKDRFSAERLKGVDSTLKIQPAKLEDSAVYLCAGSLDAGSPLHFGNGTRLTVT.

This clonotype was detected ten times or more. The genes are TRBV29-1 and TRBJ2-7; D possibly corresponds to TRBD1 (6 bases). The CDR3 covers 13 residues. Between the trimmed V and J ends, which lost 7 bases and 7 bases, there was a span of 20 bases. CDR1 is SQVTM, CDR2 ANQGSEA, per germline. CDR3 DNA sequence: TGCAGCGCTGATGTGGGGGCGCAGAGTGAGCAGTACTTC. Translation: CSADVGAQSEQYF.

This clonotype has at least ten counts. The rearrangement uses TRBV7-9 and TRBJ1-5; D is undetermined. The CDR3 consists of 17 residues. The germline gives CDR1 SEHNR, CDR2 FQNEAQ (reference sequence). The V gene lost 4 bases and the J gene lost 0 bases, with 16 bases spanning the gap. The CDR3: CASSSGQLGSSNQPQHF. DNA of the CDR3: TGTGCCAGCAGCTCGGGCCAACTCGGGTCTAGCAATCAGCCCCAGCATTTT.

V is TRBV7-2 and J is TRBJ2-1; no clear D gene. This CDR3 has 15 residues. The V end lost 1 base, the J end lost 2 bases, and 9 bases lay between the germline ends. Per the germline V gene, CDR1 is SGHTA and CDR2 is FQGNSA. CDR3 DNA: TGTGCCAGCAGCTTAGAACGGAACGCCTACAATGAGCAGTTCTTC. Encoded protein: CASSLERNAYNEQFF.